Listed here is a single T cell receptor (beta chain). Its antigen is still unknown. The data are from a study of human CD8 memory T cell subsets. Whole-study results and caveats: Minimal repertoire overlap was seen between stem-like memory T cells and precursor exhausted T cells. There were indications from Chao1 estimates that stem-like memory T cells were more diverse than precursor exhausted T cells. Similarly high diversity was seen in stem-like memory and precursor exhausted T cells, but not in effector memory cells.

Preparation of the TCR beta libraries relied on UMI-labeled 5' RACE. For each CDR3 protein, TCRdb gives one entry from its re-call of the 5' RACE reads, without DNA. This repertoire comprises 10,000 to 14,000 distinct CDR3 sequences; its ten largest clones make up about 8.6%. This CDR3 has 21 amino acids. Enrichment for total CD8+ T cells was performed by negative magnetic separation. J is TRBJ2-3 and V is TRBV21-1; TCRdb indicates TRBD1, and absent DNA this call remains unverified. TRBV21-1 is a pseudogene segment. The clonotype originates from a human donor in good health. The sample comprised CD8+ T cells from PBMCs. This CDR3 reads CASSTALGGQGASMFTDTQYF.